Listed below are T cell receptor beta chains from one sample, sequenced in a study of regulatory T cells in long-lasting Graves disease. TCRdb itself ran the multiplex PCR reads through MiXCR, one entry per CDR3 protein. Of 350,000 to 550,000 distinct CDR3 sequences in the sample, around 17% were seen once. This sample also appeared in a second study, on T cells in Graves' hyperthyroidism and ophthalmopathy.

Sample: peripheral blood mononuclear cells (PBMCs), taken at new diagnosis, from a patient treated with antithyroid drugs. These receptors originate from a woman aged 18-29 years with Graves disease. Both conserved end residues are trimmed from each CDR3.

V	J	CDR3
TRBV12-3/TRBV12-4	TRBJ2-5	ASSIAVFQETQY
TRBV7-9	TRBJ2-3	ASSPPREPSTDTQY
TRBV20-1	TRBJ2-2	SASGTGGTGELF
TRBV3-1	TRBJ2-1	ASSLGTSGRAHEQF
TRBV28	TRBJ2-3	ASSFSYSHTQY
TRBV20-1	TRBJ1-2	SARDRRMEGYT
TRBV28	TRBJ2-3	ASSFSNTDTQY
TRBV28	TRBJ1-1	ASSSTGYTEAF
TRBV12-3/TRBV12-4	-	ASSSRQGQETQY
TRBV13	TRBJ2-7	ASSLGESQWEQY
TRBV9	TRBJ2-7	ASSVTGYEQY
TRBV6-2/TRBV6-3	TRBJ2-7	ASSYSKGGSAYEQY
TRBV10-3	TRBJ1-5	AISETRPGDYSNQPQH
TRBV20-1	TRBJ2-5	SARPARKETQY
TRBV27	TRBJ2-7	ASSLTAGGYEQY
TRBV19	TRBJ2-7	ASSIPGQGTYEQY
TRBV18	TRBJ2-2	ASSPGLAGGNTGELF
TRBV28	TRBJ2-1	ASSSVSSYNEQF
TRBV7-9	TRBJ2-3	ASSLLLADTDTQY
TRBV12-3/TRBV12-4	TRBJ1-1	ASTSTGKGAF